Each of the 28 T cell receptor beta chains below was sequenced from the same sample in a study of control samples from healthy donors and cancer patients. The assay was immunoSEQ multiplex PCR, and TCRdb's table has in-frame clones only and misses some. The sample consists of approximately 46,000 clones, more than 80% of them appearing once. The specimen sequenced was PBMCs. Source of these receptors: a man aged 25-40 years with colorectal cancer.

The rearrangement links TRBV10-1 to TRBJ1-1, with D possibly matching TRBD1 (5 bases). CDR1 and CDR2 (germline): WNHNN, SYGVQD (reference sequence). Trimming took off 0 bases at V and 11 bases at J, with 16 bases between the two ends. This CDR3 has 14 residues. The CDR3 sequence is CASSESGDGVDAFF. For the CDR3, the DNA is TGCGCCAGCAGTGAGTCGGGGGACGGAGTAGACGCTTTCTTT.

V gene TRBV5-4 combines with J gene TRBJ2-7, with D unresolved. The germline V and J ends were trimmed by 4 bases and 0 bases, with 11 bases remaining between them. Germline V gene data show CDR1 as SGHNT and CDR2 as YYREEE (reference sequence). This CDR3 is built from 14 residues. The CDR3 spells CASSPVPSSYEQYF. CDR3 coding DNA: TGTGCCAGCAGCCCGGTCCCGAGCTCCTACGAGCAGTACTTC.

The chain combines TRBV6-4 with TRBJ2-1; possible D gene TRBD1, 6 bases. The ends were cut back, 6 bases at V and 6 bases at J, with 15 bases in the middle. The CDR3 sequence is 14 residues long. In germline, CDR1 is MRHNA, CDR2 SNTAGT. CDR3 nucleotide sequence: TGTGCCAGCAGCCCGGGACACCTCTTCAATGAGCAGTTCTTC. This gives the protein CASSPGHLFNEQFF.

The gene calls are TRBV29-1 and TRBJ1-4, with 9 bases aligning to TRBD1. The CDR3 is made up of 13 amino acids. CDR1 and CDR2 (germline): SQVTM, ANQGSEA. V dropped 4 bases and J dropped 7; count of bases not matched to a gene: 4. The CDR3 DNA sequence: TGCAGCGTTGCCGGGACAGGGCTTGAAAAACTGTTTTTT. Amino acid sequence: CSVAGTGLEKLFF. Drawing the rest from reference TRBV29-1 and TRBJ1-4, the complete variable domain is SAVISQKPSRDICQRGTSLTIQCQVDSQVTMMFWYRQQPGQSLTLIATANQGSEATYESGFVIDKFPISRPNLTFSTLTVSNMSPEDSSIYLCSVAGTGLEKLFFGSGTQLSVL.

V gene TRBV6-5 combines with J gene TRBJ1-2; 7 nucleotides match TRBD1. CDR1 is MNHEY and CDR2 is SVGAGI in the germline V gene. V lost 0 bases and J lost 6; bases outside the gene matches: 4. The CDR3 runs to 14 residues. CDR3 coding DNA: TGTGCCAGCAGTTACTCCAGACAGGGCGATGGCTACACCTTC. This encodes CASSYSRQGDGYTF.

The chain links TRBV6-6 to TRBJ1-1; TRBD1 aligns across 7 bases. The CDR3 is 20 amino acids. Trimming removed 5 bases from V and 1 base from J; junction bases left unmatched: 22. Per germline, CDR1 MNHNY and CDR2 SVGAGI (reference sequence). This CDR3 reads CASSPLTLLRQGRQNTEAFF. The CDR3 nucleotides read TGTGCCAGCAGTCCCCTTACCCTACTCCGACAGGGAAGACAGAACACTGAAGCTTTCTTT.

This clone occurred a few times. V usage is TRBV3-1 (or the pseudogene TRBV3-2) and J usage is TRBJ2-1, with D possibly called TRBD1 or TRBD2 (5 bases each). V gave up 10 bases and J gave up 9 bases, with 19 bases separating them. The CDR3 is made up of 13 amino acids. Germline assignment: CDR1 LGHDT and CDR2 YNNKEL (reference sequence). DNA of the CDR3: TGTGCCAACAGAGGGGCATATAATAGTGAGCAGTTCTTC. Translated: CANRGAYNSEQFF.

This chain links TRBV24-1 with TRBJ2-3, with a tentative D call TRBD2 (5 bases). This CDR3 has 14 residues. Deletions cut 5 bases from V and 4 bases from J, with 12 bases between. Germline V gives CDR1 KGHDR, CDR2 SFDVKD. The CDR3 sequence is CATSGTAAADTQYF. The DNA for the CDR3 is TGTGCCACCAGTGGTACAGCGGCTGCAGATACGCAGTATTTT.

The chain carries TRBV7-8 and TRBJ1-1, with no clear D. Germline CDR1 SGHVS, CDR2 FQNEAQ. The CDR3 totals 12 residues. V was trimmed by 7 bases and J by 1 base, leaving 7 bases between them. Here the CDR3 reads CASTSANTEAFF. DNA of the CDR3: TGTGCCAGCACGTCAGCGAACACTGAAGCTTTCTTT.

Only a few counts were recorded for this clone. The V call is TRBV5-8, the J call TRBJ2-6; no clear D gene. The V end lost 0 bases, the J end lost 2 bases, and 6 bases lay between the germline ends. CDR3 length equals 15 residues. CDR1 is SGHTS, CDR2 YDEGEE, per germline. CDR3 sequence: CASSLEGTGANVLTF. The CDR3 DNA reads as TGTGCCAGCAGCTTGGAAGGGACTGGGGCCAACGTCCTGACTTTC.

This chain links TRBV7-2 with TRBJ2-1, with D possibly TRBD2 on 5 matching bases. The CDR3 spans 13 residues. Germline CDR1 SGHTA, CDR2 FQGNSA. V lost 4 bases and J lost 9, with 13 bases in between. CDR3 DNA sequence: TGTGCCAGCAGCTCGCATCCGGGGTTTGAGCAGTTCTTC. Translating it yields CASSSHPGFEQFF.

This rearrangement joins TRBV24-1 to TRBJ2-1; D is perhaps TRBD1 (6 bases). The V and J ends lost 0 bases and 1 base respectively, with 9 bases between them. This CDR3 comprises 16 residues. From germline, CDR1 is KGHDR and CDR2 SFDVKD. CDR3 in DNA: TGTGCCACCAGTGATTTGTCAGGGGCGTCCTACAATGAGCAGTTCTTC. Residues: CATSDLSGASYNEQFF.

The CDR3 reads CASRRMMGDRELFF. The CDR3 coding sequence is TGTGCCAGTCGTAGAATGATGGGGGACAGGGAGCTGTTTTTT. The chain couples TRBV19 to TRBJ2-2; weak D call: TRBD1 (6 bases). Germline V CDR1 and CDR2: LNHDA, SQIVND (reference sequence). V lost 8 bases and J lost 9, with 19 bases in between. This CDR3 is 14 amino acids long.

This clone was counted once. The V call is TRBV30, the J call TRBJ1-6; D remains ambiguous. Germline-derived CDR1 and CDR2 are GTSNPN and SVGIG (reference sequence). CDR3 size: 15 residues. With 3 bases removed from V and 0 bases from J, the gap between germline ends came to 9 bases. CDR3 residues: CAWRIQSSYNSPLHF. The CDR3 DNA reads as TGTGCCTGGAGAATCCAGAGCTCCTATAATTCACCCCTCCACTTT.

The gene calls are TRBV6-2 or TRBV6-3 and TRBJ2-3; 7 bases match TRBD2. The J segment lost 1 base and the V segment lost 4 bases, leaving 8 bases of the junction unmatched. Germline lookup yields CDR1 MNHEY and CDR2 SVGEGT. CDR3 size: 16 residues. CDR3 nucleotides: TGTGCCAGCAGTTTGGGGGGGATTAGGGGCACAGATACGCAGTATTTT. This codes for CASSLGGIRGTDTQYF.

The chain joins TRBV7-6 to TRBJ2-1, with 12 bases that match TRBD2. The CDR3 is 18 amino acids. After removal of 6 bases from V and 0 bases from J, the junction contained 9 bases not matched to a gene. Germline lookup yields CDR1 SGHVS and CDR2 FNYEAQ. CDR3 sequence reads: CASRSLAGGSRSYNEQFF. CDR3 bases: TGTGCCAGCAGATCTCTAGCGGGGGGGTCCCGCTCCTACAATGAGCAGTTCTTC. The variable domain in full, with the rest retrieved from reference TRBV7-6 and TRBJ2-1, is GAGVSQSPRYKVTKRGQDVALRCDPISGHVSLYWYRQALGQGPEFLTYFNYEAQQDKSGLPNDRFSAERPEGSISTLTIQRTEQRDSAMYRCASRSLAGGSRSYNEQFFGPGTRLTVL.

The gene calls are TRBV5-4 and TRBJ2-1; 9 bases map to TRBD2. The V segment lost 3 bases and the J segment 8 bases; nucleotides outside the gene matches: 12. The germline V gene has CDR1 SGHNT and CDR2 YYREEE (reference sequence). The CDR3 has 16 residues. The CDR3 DNA is TGTGCCAGCAGCTCACTGGGCGGGGGGGATTCCCATGAGCAGTTCTTC. Translating it yields CASSSLGGGDSHEQFF.

Turning to this clone: This same CDR3 is encoded by further DNA sequences in the sample. The chain couples TRBV9 to TRBJ1-1; D gene uncertain. V lost 8 bases and J 1 base, leaving 18 bases between the germline ends. CDR3 length: 15 amino acids. Per the germline V gene, CDR1 is SGDLS and CDR2 is YYNGEE. The CDR3 region has the DNA TGTGCCAGTAGCTCTCATCTTAACGGGAACACTGAAGCTTTCTTT. Translating it yields CASSSHLNGNTEAFF.

This clone came up once. The V and J genes are TRBV5-6 and TRBJ2-7; D possibly corresponds to TRBD2 (5 bases). There are 14 residues in the CDR3. V shed 4 bases and J shed 2 bases, with 13 bases lying between them. Germline CDR1 SGHDT, CDR2 YYEEEE. The CDR3 here is CASSNGLTTYEQYF. In DNA form, the CDR3 reads TGTGCCAGCAGCAACGGACTGACCACCTACGAGCAGTACTTC.

J is TRBJ2-5 and V is TRBV7-2, with TRBD1 as a possible D gene (5 bases). The ends were cut back, 3 bases at V and 4 bases at J, with 15 bases in the middle. The CDR3 totals 15 residues. Germline V gene lookup returns CDR1 SGHTA and CDR2 FQGNSA. The CDR3 coding sequence is TGTGCCAGCAGCTTTAATGGATTAAGGGGAGAGACCCAGTACTTC. Translation gives CASSFNGLRGETQYF.

This clone was counted once. The V and J genes are TRBV6-5 and TRBJ2-1, with 10 bases identical to TRBD2. V lost 3 bases to trimming and J lost 7 bases; unmatched junction nucleotides: 6. The CDR3 spans 15 residues. Germline V gene lookup returns CDR1 MNHEY and CDR2 SVGAGI. DNA for the CDR3: TGTGCCAGCAGTTATAGCGGGGGGATTAAGAATGAGCAGTTCTTC. Translating it yields CASSYSGGIKNEQFF.

The chain uses TRBV5-8 and TRBJ1-2, with D unclear. This CDR3 has 18 residues. Trimming left V 0 bases short and J 1 base short, with 19 bases between. From germline, CDR1 is SGHTS and CDR2 YDEGEE. CDR3 DNA sequence: TGTGCCAGCAGCTTGGAGGCAGGCCAACTATCCCTTAACTATGGCTACACCTTC. Its translation: CASSLEAGQLSLNYGYTF.

This clone was seen a single time. V and J are TRBV24-1 and TRBJ1-1, with D maybe TRBD1 (5 bases). This CDR3 spans 13 amino acids. CDR1 is KGHDR, CDR2 SFDVKD, per germline. V shed 4 bases and J shed 3 bases, with 8 bases lying between them. CDR3 protein: CATSERDHTEAFF. The CDR3 region has the DNA TGTGCCACCAGTGAGAGGGACCACACTGAAGCTTTCTTT.

The chain carries TRBV19 and TRBJ1-1; possibly TRBD1 for D (6 bases). Trimming shortened V by 5 bases and J by 1 base, and 14 bases separated the two germline ends. The CDR3 covers 15 residues. The V gene's germline CDR1 is LNHDA and CDR2 SQIVND (reference sequence). CDR3 nucleotide sequence: TGTGCCAGTAGTTTTGGGACAATTGGGAACACTGAAGCTTTCTTT. Its protein is CASSFGTIGNTEAFF. Looking up the rest from reference TRBV19 and TRBJ1-1 gives the full variable domain: DGGITQSPKYLFRKEGQNVTLSCEQNLNHDAMYWYRQDPGQGLRLIYYSQIVNDFQKGDIAEGYSVSREKKESFPLTVTSAQKNPTAFYLCASSFGTIGNTEAFFGQGTRLTVV.

This sequence joins TRBV4-1 and TRBJ1-2; the match to TRBD1 covers 7 bases. The CDR3 has 15 amino acids. V lost 1 base to trimming and J lost 2 bases; unmatched junction nucleotides: 4. CDR1 and CDR2 (germline): MGHRA, YSYEKL. DNA for the CDR3: TGCGCCAGCAGCCAAGCTCAGACAGGGAACTATGGCTACACCTTC. As protein: CASSQAQTGNYGYTF.

This chain uses TRBV6-2 or TRBV6-3 with TRBJ1-4, with unresolved D. Looked up from germline, CDR1 is MNHEY and CDR2 is SVGEGT. The CDR3 runs to 16 residues. V lost 3 bases, J lost 2 bases, and 13 bases lay in between. Here the CDR3 DNA reads TGTGCCAGCAGTTATTGGGATCCCTCGACTAATGAAAAACTGTTTTTT. It is translated as CASSYWDPSTNEKLFF.

This chain joins TRBV9 and TRBJ2-3; no firm D call. The length of the CDR3 is 16 residues. V gave up 0 bases and J gave up 0 bases, with 11 bases separating them. Germline-derived CDR1 and CDR2 are SGDLS and YYNGEE. The chain's CDR3 is CASSVDADSSTDTQYF. The CDR3 DNA reads TGTGCCAGCAGCGTAGACGCGGATTCTAGCACAGATACGCAGTATTTT.

This chain joins TRBV4-1 and TRBJ2-7, with D tentatively TRBD2 (6 bases). The germline V gene has CDR1 MGHRA and CDR2 YSYEKL. The CDR3 loop spans 14 amino acids. Trimming removed 6 bases from V and 3 bases from J, with 15 bases in between. CDR3 in amino acids: CASSRLVFNYEQYF. CDR3 DNA: TGCGCCAGCAGTCGACTAGTTTTTAACTACGAGCAGTACTTC.